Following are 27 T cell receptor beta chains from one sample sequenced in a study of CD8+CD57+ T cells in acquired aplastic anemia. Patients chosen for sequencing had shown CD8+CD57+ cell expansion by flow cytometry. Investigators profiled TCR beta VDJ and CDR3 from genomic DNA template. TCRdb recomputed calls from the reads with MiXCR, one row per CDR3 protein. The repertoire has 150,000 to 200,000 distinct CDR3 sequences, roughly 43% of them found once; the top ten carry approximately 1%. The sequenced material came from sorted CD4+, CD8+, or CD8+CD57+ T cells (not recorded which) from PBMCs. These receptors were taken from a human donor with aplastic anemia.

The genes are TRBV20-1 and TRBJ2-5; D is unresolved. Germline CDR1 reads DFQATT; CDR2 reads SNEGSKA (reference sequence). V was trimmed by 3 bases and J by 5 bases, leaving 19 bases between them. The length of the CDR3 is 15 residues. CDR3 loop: CSARTRLVTRETQYF. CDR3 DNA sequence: TGCAGTGCTAGGACTCGGCTAGTAACCCGGGAGACCCAGTACTTC.

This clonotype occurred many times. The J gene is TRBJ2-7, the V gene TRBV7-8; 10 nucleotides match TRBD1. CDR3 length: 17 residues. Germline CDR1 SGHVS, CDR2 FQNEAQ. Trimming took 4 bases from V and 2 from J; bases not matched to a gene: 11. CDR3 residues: CASSSPGGTGDTYEQYF. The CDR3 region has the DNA TGTGCCAGCAGCTCTCCTGGCGGGACAGGGGACACCTACGAGCAGTACTTC.

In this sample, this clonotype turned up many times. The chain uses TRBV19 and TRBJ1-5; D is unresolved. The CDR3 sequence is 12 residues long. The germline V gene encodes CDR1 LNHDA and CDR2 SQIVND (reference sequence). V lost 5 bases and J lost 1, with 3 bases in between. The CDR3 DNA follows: TGTGCCAGTAGTGACAGCAATCAGCCCCAGCATTTT. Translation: CASSDSNQPQHF.

The CDR3 bases are TGTGCCATCATGACGACAGGGGCAGGAAACACCATATATTTT. It encodes CAIMTTGAGNTIYF. This sequence joins TRBV10-3 and TRBJ1-3; TRBD1 matches 8 bases. This CDR3 spans 14 amino acids. From germline, CDR1 is ENHRY and CDR2 SYGVKD. With 7 bases clipped from V and 4 bases from J, the junction kept 6 bases outside the gene matches.

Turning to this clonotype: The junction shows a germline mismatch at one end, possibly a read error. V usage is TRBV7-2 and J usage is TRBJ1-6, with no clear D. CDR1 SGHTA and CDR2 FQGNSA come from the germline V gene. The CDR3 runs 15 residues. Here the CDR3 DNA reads TGTGCCAGCAGCTTAGTTGCGTCTCACGGGTCACCCCTCTACTTT. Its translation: CASSLVASHGSPLYF. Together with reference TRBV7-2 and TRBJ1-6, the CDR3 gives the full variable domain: GAGVSQSPSNKVTEKGKDVELRCDPISGHTALYWYRQSLGQGLEFLIYFQGNSAPDKSGLPSDRFSAERTGGSVSTLTIQRTQQEDSAVYLCASSLVASHGSPLYFGNGTRLTVT.

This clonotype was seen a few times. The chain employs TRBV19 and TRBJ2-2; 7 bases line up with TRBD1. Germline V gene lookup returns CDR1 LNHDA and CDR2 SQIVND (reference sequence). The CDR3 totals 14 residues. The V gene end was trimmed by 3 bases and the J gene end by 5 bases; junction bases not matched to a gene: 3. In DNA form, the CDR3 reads TGTGCCAGTAGTATCGACAGGGAGACCGGGGAGCTGTTTTTT. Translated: CASSIDRETGELFF.

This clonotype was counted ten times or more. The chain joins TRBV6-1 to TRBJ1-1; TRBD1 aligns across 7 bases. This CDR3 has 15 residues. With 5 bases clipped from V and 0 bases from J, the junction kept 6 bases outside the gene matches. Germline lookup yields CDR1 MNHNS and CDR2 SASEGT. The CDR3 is CASSRQGSVNTEAFF. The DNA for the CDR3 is TGTGCCAGCAGTCGACAGGGCTCCGTGAACACTGAAGCTTTCTTT.

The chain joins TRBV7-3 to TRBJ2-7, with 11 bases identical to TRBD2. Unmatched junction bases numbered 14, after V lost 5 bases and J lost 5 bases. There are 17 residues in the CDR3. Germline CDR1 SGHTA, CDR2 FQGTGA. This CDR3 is CASSPGLAGPSPHEQYF. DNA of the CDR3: TGTGCCAGCAGCCCAGGACTAGCGGGCCCTTCGCCTCACGAGCAGTACTTC.

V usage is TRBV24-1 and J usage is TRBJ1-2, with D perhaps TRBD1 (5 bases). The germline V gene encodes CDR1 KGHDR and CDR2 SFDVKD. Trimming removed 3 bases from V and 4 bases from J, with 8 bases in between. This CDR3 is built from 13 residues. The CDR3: CATSDKTAYGYTF. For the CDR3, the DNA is TGTGCCACCAGTGATAAGACAGCCTATGGCTACACCTTC.

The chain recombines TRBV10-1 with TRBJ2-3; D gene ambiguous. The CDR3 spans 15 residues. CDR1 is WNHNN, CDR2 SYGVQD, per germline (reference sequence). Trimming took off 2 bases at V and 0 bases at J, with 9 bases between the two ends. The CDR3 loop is CASSEIATSTDTQYF. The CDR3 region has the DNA TGCGCCAGCAGTGAGATAGCAACTAGCACAGATACGCAGTATTTT.

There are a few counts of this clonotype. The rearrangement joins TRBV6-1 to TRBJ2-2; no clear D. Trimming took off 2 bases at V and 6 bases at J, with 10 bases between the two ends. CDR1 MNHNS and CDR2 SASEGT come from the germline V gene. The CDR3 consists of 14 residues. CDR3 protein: CASSEWLSAGELFF. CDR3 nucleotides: TGTGCCAGCAGTGAATGGTTGTCGGCCGGGGAGCTGTTTTTT.

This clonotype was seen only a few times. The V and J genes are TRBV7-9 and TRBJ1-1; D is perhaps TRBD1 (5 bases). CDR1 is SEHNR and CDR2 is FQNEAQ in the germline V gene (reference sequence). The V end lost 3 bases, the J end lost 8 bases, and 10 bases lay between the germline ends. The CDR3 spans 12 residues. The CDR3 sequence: CASSLTALEAFF. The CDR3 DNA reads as TGTGCCAGCAGCTTGACAGCTCTGGAAGCTTTCTTT. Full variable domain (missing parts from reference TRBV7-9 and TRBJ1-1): DTGVSQNPRHKITKRGQNVTFRCDPISEHNRLYWYRQTLGQGPEFLTYFQNEAQLEKSRLLSDRFSAERPKGSFSTLEIQRTEQGDSAMYLCASSLTALEAFFGQGTRLTVV.

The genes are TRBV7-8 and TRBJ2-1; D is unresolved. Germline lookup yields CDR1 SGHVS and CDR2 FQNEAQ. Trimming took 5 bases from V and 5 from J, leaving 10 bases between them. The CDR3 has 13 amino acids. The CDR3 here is CASSPAADNEQFF. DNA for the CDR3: TGTGCCAGCAGCCCAGCCGCAGACAATGAGCAGTTCTTC.

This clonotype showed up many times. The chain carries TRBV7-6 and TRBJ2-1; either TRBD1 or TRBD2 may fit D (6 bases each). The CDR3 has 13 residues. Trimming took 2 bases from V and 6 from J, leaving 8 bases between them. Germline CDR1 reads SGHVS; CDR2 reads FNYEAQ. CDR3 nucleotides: TGTGCCAGCAGCTTAAAGGGGGGCAATGAGCAGTTCTTC. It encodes CASSLKGGNEQFF. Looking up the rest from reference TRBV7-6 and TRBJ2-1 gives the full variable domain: GAGVSQSPRYKVTKRGQDVALRCDPISGHVSLYWYRQALGQGPEFLTYFNYEAQQDKSGLPNDRFSAERPEGSISTLTIQRTEQRDSAMYRCASSLKGGNEQFFGPGTRLTVL.

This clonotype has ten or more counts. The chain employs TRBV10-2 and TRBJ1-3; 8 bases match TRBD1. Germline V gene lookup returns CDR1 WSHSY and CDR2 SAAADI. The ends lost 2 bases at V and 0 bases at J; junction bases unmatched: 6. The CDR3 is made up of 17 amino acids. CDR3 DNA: TGCGCCAGCAGTGAGGTGGGACAGGCCGACTCTGGAAACACCATATATTTT. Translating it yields CASSEVGQADSGNTIYF.

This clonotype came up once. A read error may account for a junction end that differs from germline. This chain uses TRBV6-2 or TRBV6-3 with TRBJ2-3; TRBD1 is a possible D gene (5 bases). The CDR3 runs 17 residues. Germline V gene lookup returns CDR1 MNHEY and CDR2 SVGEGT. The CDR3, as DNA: TGTTCCAGCAGTTTCGTAACAGGACACTCTAGCACAGATACGCAGTATTTT. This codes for CSSSFVTGHSSTDTQYF.

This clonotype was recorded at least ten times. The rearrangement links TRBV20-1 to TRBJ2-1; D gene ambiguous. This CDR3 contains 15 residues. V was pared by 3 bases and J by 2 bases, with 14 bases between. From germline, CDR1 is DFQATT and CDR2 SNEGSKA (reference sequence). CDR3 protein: CSASVSSPPYNEQFF. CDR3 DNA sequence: TGCAGTGCTAGCGTAAGCAGCCCCCCCTACAATGAGCAGTTCTTC.

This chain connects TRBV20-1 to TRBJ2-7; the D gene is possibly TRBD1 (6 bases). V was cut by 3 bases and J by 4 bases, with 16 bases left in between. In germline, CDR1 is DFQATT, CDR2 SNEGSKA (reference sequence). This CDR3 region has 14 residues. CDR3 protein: CSARGDRDKYEQYF. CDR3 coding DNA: TGCAGTGCTAGGGGTGACCGGGACAAATACGAGCAGTACTTC.

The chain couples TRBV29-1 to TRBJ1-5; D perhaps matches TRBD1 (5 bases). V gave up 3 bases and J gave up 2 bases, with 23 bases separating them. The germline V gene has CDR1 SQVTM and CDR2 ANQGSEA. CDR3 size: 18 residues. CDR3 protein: CSVDSRWGPGIGNQPQHF. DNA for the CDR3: TGCAGCGTTGATTCGAGGTGGGGACCGGGTATCGGCAATCAGCCCCAGCATTTT.

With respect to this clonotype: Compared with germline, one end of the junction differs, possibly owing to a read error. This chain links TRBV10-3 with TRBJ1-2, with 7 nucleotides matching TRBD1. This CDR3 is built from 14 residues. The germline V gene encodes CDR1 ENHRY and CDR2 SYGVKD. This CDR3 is CAIEGAGAIYGYTF. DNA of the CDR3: TGCGCCATCGAGGGGGCAGGGGCTATCTATGGCTACACCTTC.

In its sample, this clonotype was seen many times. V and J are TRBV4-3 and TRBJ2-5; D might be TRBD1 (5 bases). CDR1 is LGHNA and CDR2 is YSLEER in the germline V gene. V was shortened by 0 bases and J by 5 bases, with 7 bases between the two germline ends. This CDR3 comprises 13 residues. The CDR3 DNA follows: TGCGCCAGCAGCCAAGAGGGGCTGGAGACCCAGTACTTC. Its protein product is CASSQEGLETQYF.

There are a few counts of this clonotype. The CDR3 DNA reads TGTGCCATCAGTGTCCGGGACAGAATTTCCACAGATACGCAGTATTTT. As protein: CAISVRDRISTDTQYF. The chain joins TRBV10-3 to TRBJ2-3; 7 nucleotides align to TRBD1. The CDR3 spans 16 residues. With 4 bases clipped from V and 2 bases from J, the junction kept 9 bases outside the gene matches. Germline V gives CDR1 ENHRY, CDR2 SYGVKD.

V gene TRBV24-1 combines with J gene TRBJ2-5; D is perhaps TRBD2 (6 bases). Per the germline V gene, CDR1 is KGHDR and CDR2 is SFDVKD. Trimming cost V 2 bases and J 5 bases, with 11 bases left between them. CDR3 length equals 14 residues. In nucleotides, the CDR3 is TGTGCCACCAGTGATTCCCGACGGGGGGAGACCCAGTACTTC. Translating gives CATSDSRRGETQYF.

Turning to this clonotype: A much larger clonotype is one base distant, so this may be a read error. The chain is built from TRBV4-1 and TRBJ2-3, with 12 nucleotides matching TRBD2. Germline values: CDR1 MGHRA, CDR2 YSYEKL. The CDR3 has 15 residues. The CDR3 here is CASSLAGGPTDTQYF. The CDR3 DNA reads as TGTGCCAGCAGCCTAGCGGGGGGGCCGACAGATACGCAGTATTTT.

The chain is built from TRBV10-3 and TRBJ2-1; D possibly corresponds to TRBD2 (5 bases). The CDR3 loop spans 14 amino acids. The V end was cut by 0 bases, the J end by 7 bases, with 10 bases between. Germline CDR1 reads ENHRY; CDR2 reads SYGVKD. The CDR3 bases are TGTGCCATCAGTGAGTCGAGCAGGAGGAATGAGCAGTTCTTC. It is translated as CAISESSRRNEQFF.

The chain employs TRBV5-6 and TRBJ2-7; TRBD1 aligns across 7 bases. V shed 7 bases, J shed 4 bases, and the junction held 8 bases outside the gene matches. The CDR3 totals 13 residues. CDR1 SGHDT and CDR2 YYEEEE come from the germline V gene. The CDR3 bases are TGTGCCAGCTCCCCGGCCAGGGGGTACGAGCAGTACTTC. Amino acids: CASSPARGYEQYF. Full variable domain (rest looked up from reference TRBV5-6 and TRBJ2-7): DAGVTQSPTHLIKTRGQQVTLRCSPKSGHDTVSWYQQALGQGPQFIFQYYEEEERQRGNFPDRFSGHQFPNYSSELNVNALLLGDSALYLCASSPARGYEQYFGPGTRLTVT.

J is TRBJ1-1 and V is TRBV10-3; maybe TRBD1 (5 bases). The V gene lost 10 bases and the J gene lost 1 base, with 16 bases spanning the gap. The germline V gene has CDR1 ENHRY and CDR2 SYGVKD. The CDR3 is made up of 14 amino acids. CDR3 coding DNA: TGTGCCAGCAGCTCCAGTAGGGGGAACACTGAAGCTTTCTTT. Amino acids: CASSSSRGNTEAFF.